This TCR beta chain is from a study of siplizumab effects on memory and regulatory T cells. V was cut by 4 bases and J by 7 bases, with 9 bases left in between. From germline, CDR1 is SGHRS and CDR2 YFSETQ. This CDR3 contains 12 residues. Using immunoSEQ multiplex PCR, the repertoire was profiled, and TCRdb retains in-frame clones only, with some absent. The sample contains some 100,000 clones, 80% to 95% of which appear only once. This TCR derives from a human donor in good health. Some clones in this sample may be carry-over from other donors' samples. This chain links TRBV5-1 with TRBJ2-1, with D unclear. Sequencing was carried out using CD4+ T cells sorted from blood. CDR3 bases: TGCGCCAGCAGCCGTCCCGAGAATGAGCAGTTCTTC. Protein: CASSRPENEQFF. Combining the CDR3 with reference TRBV5-1 and TRBJ2-1 gives the whole variable domain KAGVTQTPRYLIKTRGQQVTLSCSPISGHRSVSWYQQTPGQGLQFLFEYFSETQRNKGNFPGRFSGRQFSNSRSEMNVSTLELGDSALYLCASSRPENEQFFGPGTRLTVL.